Presented here are 12 T cell receptor beta chains from one specimen sequenced in a study of monozygotic twins with inflammatory bowel disease. TCRdb re-called the 5' RACE reads, yielding one record per CDR3 amino acid sequence without DNA. This sample's clone table lists approximately 400,000 distinct CDR3 sequences. Sequencing was done on a sample of blood. These receptors came from a human donor with ulcerative colitis or Crohn's disease, or a healthy co-twin of an affected twin (not recorded which).

The chain links TRBV7-6 to TRBJ2-7; without DNA, the TCRdb call of TRBD2 cannot be checked. This CDR3 spans 16 amino acids. Germline V gives CDR1 SGHVS, CDR2 FNYEAQ. The CDR3: CASSQGLAGGTYEQYF.

The V call is TRBV30, the J call TRBJ1-6. This CDR3 contains 14 residues. Germline V lookup: CDR1 GTSNPN, CDR2 SVGIG (reference sequence). The CDR3 is CAWSIQGFNSPLHF.

The rearrangement joins TRBV6-1 to TRBJ1-2; without DNA, the TCRdb call of TRBD1 cannot be checked. Germline-derived CDR1 and CDR2 are MNHNS and SASEGT. CDR3 length: 14 amino acids. CDR3 protein: CASSEGVDLDGYTF.

V and J are TRBV25-1 and TRBJ2-2. There are 16 residues in the CDR3. CDR1 and CDR2 (germline): MGHDK, SYGVNS. The CDR3 here is CASSDRLGANTGELFF.

The rearrangement joins TRBV5-1 to TRBJ2-3; the TCRdb call, TRBD1, lacks DNA for checking. CDR1 SGHRS and CDR2 YFSETQ come from the germline V gene. The CDR3 sequence is 12 residues long. Here the CDR3 reads CASRRGSDTQYF.

The chain recombines TRBV5-4 with TRBJ1-1; TCRdb proposes TRBD1, but this gene call is untestable without DNA. This CDR3 contains 12 residues. Germline lookup yields CDR1 SGHNT and CDR2 YYREEE (reference sequence). The chain's CDR3 is CASRQGGSEAFF.

The CDR3 loop reads CASRLDASSGNTIYF. The V gene is TRBV6-5, the J gene TRBJ1-3. The germline V gene has CDR1 MNHEY and CDR2 SVGAGI. CDR3 length equals 15 residues.

The rearrangement uses TRBV7-6 and TRBJ1-5. This CDR3 has 16 amino acids. CDR1 and CDR2 (germline): SGHVS, FNYEAQ. CDR3 sequence reads: CASSLMGSSSNQPQHF.

The chain joins TRBV6-5 to TRBJ1-2; without DNA, the TCRdb call of TRBD1 cannot be checked. Germline CDR1 MNHEY, CDR2 SVGAGI. The CDR3 is 13 amino acids. The CDR3 reads CAIKKRGERGYTF.

The gene calls are TRBV5-4 and TRBJ2-1; the TCRdb D gene call, TRBD2, has no DNA to confirm it. The CDR3 is made up of 14 amino acids. In germline, CDR1 is SGHNT, CDR2 YYREEE (reference sequence). CDR3 region: CASSGGLAGGKQFF.

The chain employs TRBV5-1 and TRBJ1-3; with no DNA, the TCRdb D assignment of TRBD1 cannot be verified. This CDR3 has 16 amino acids. Germline CDR1 reads SGHRS; CDR2 reads YFSETQ. The CDR3: CASSFGAAQGGNTIYF.

The CDR3 loop reads CSGRSPGPTTRNIQYF. This rearrangement joins TRBV29-1 to TRBJ2-4; TCRdb's D gene call, TRBD1, goes unchecked for lack of DNA. Germline V gene data show CDR1 as SQVTM and CDR2 as ANQGSEA. The CDR3 consists of 16 residues.